This section outlines one TCR beta chain sequence together with its context. As handled by the study authors: Estimates of nucleated cell counts were drawn from the amplification of reference gene primers. Sequenced by immunoSEQ multiplex PCR; TCRdb stores in-frame clones only, minus some. V, J and clone size derive from that table, while D and trimming were established from the DNA sequence. The table has about 200,000 clones, about 84% seen once; the top ten hold roughly 18%. The Seattle site enrolled patients during active infection and followed them longitudinally. These data come from a study of blood T cell repertoires in COVID-19. Turning to the study itself: The United States, Italy and Spain supplied acute and convalescent COVID-19 samples. PBMCs, B-cell-depleted T cells, or T cells provided the cDNA or gDNA that made up the material.

The sequenced sample consisted of peripheral blood. The TCR sequence derives from an older person with COVID-19, enrolled during active disease.

The DNA for the CDR3 is TGTGCCAGCAGCTTCAGCGGCCTCTCCTACAATGAGCAGTTCTTC. It specifies CASSFSGLSYNEQFF. The chain is built from TRBV7-2 and TRBJ2-1; a possible D gene is TRBD2 (5 bases). Germline loops: CDR1 SGHTA, CDR2 FQGNSA. The CDR3 loop spans 15 amino acids. V was cut by 3 bases and J by 0 bases, with 9 bases left in between.